A single sample gave rise to the 20 T cell receptor beta chains below, sequenced in a study of CD8 T cells in ankylosing spondylitis. TCRdb re-analysed the 5' RACE reads in MiXCR, keeping a single row per CDR3 protein. The data show roughly 64,000 distinct CDR3 sequences, about 6.2% seen once. The sequenced sample was synovial fluid, either unsorted or a sorted T cell fraction (not recorded which). These receptors originate from a male donor with ankylosing spondylitis.

This clonotype was recorded a few times. The genes are TRBV3-1 and TRBJ2-2; 12 nucleotides agree with TRBD2. This CDR3 is 17 amino acids long. Germline-derived CDR1 and CDR2 are LGHDT and YNNKEL (reference sequence). Trimming at V came to 0 bases and at J to 6 bases, leaving 5 bases not matched to a gene. CDR3 nucleotides: TGTGCCAGCAGCCAAGATTCTAGCGGGAGGGCCGCCGGGGAGCTGTTTTTT. This translates into CASSQDSSGRAAGELFF.

This clonotype appeared many times. The gene calls are TRBV7-2 and TRBJ2-3, with D unresolved. Germline V gives CDR1 SGHTA, CDR2 FQGNSA. The CDR3 is 14 amino acids. Deletions cut 0 bases from V and 5 bases from J, with 9 bases between. CDR3 nucleotides: TGTGCCAGCAGCTTAGCCGGTAAAAGAGATACGCAGTATTTT. Its protein is CASSLAGKRDTQYF.

This clonotype was recorded many times. This chain uses TRBV25-1 with TRBJ1-1; D possibly corresponds to TRBD1 (5 bases). This CDR3 is 13 amino acids long. Germline V gene data show CDR1 as MGHDK and CDR2 as SYGVNS. Trimming took 3 bases from V and 7 from J, leaving 12 bases between them. CDR3 region: CASSDRGWNEAFF. CDR3 in DNA: TGTGCCAGCAGTGACCGGGGGTGGAATGAAGCTTTCTTT. The entire variable domain, with the rest obtained from reference TRBV25-1 and TRBJ1-1, is as follows: EADIYQTPRYLVIGTGKKITLECSQTMGHDKMYWYQQDPGMELHLIHYSYGVNSTEKGDLSSESTVSRIRTEHFPLTLESARPSHTSQYLCASSDRGWNEAFFGQGTRLTVV.

This clonotype was observed a single time. The rearrangement uses TRBV28 and TRBJ1-6; D is undetermined. This CDR3 is 14 amino acids long. V dropped 3 bases and J dropped 9 bases, with 12 bases sitting between them. Looked up from germline, CDR1 is MDHEN and CDR2 is SYDVKM. CDR3 sequence: CASSFGDSGSPLHF. As DNA, the CDR3 is TGTGCCAGCAGTTTCGGTGATAGTGGTTCACCCCTCCACTTT. Full variable domain (rest looked up from reference TRBV28 and TRBJ1-6): DVKVTQSSRYLVKRTGEKVFLECVQDMDHENMFWYRQDPGLGLRLIYFSYDVKMKEKGDIPEGYSVSREKKERFSLILESASTNQTSMYLCASSFGDSGSPLHFGNGTRLTVT.

A few counts support this clonotype. CDR3 sequence (DNA): TGCGCCAGCAGCTCTCAAAGCCGGGATCATACGCAGTATTTT. It encodes CASSSQSRDHTQYF. The chain has TRBV5-1 and TRBJ2-3; tentatively, D is TRBD2 (5 bases). V dropped 3 bases and J dropped 7 bases, with 15 bases sitting between them. Germline values: CDR1 SGHRS, CDR2 YFSETQ. CDR3 length equals 14 residues.

This clonotype has a handful of counts. The chain couples TRBV27 to TRBJ2-2, with 9 bases aligning to TRBD2. The length of the CDR3 is 14 residues. With 8 bases clipped from V and 5 bases from J, the junction kept 6 bases outside the gene matches. Germline assignment: CDR1 MNHEY and CDR2 SMNVEV (reference sequence). CDR3 loop: CASGLAGKTGELFF. The DNA of the CDR3 is TGTGCCAGCGGGCTAGCGGGGAAAACCGGGGAGCTGTTTTTT.

The sample holds many counts of this clonotype. The chain carries TRBV7-3 and TRBJ2-2, with TRBD1 matching over 8 bases. Trimming took 0 bases from V and 3 from J; bases not matched to a gene: 6. Germline CDR1 and CDR2: SGHTA and FQGTGA. This CDR3 has 17 amino acids. The CDR3 reads CASSLTGQGIHTGELFF. CDR3 nucleotide sequence: TGTGCCAGCAGCTTAACTGGACAGGGTATTCACACCGGGGAGCTGTTTTTT.

This rearrangement joins TRBV7-8 to TRBJ2-5; the D is unclear. Trimming removed 3 bases from V and 5 bases from J, with 10 bases in between. CDR1 is SGHVS and CDR2 is FQNEAQ in the germline V gene. The CDR3 has 13 amino acids. CDR3 bases: TGTGCCAGCAGCTTTCGGCAAGGGGAGACCCAGTACTTC. It translates to CASSFRQGETQYF.

Many counts were recorded for this clonotype. The V and J genes are TRBV20-1 and TRBJ1-5; D is ambiguous. This CDR3 comprises 13 residues. The germline CDR1 and CDR2 sequences are DFQATT and SNEGSKA (reference sequence). The V gene lost 5 bases and the J gene lost 9 bases, with 17 bases spanning the gap. Written as DNA, the CDR3 is TGCAGTGCTCGAGTCAACCAAGGATCGCCCCAGCATTTT. It codes for CSARVNQGSPQHF.

This rearrangement joins TRBV4-2 to TRBJ2-1, with D perhaps matching TRBD2 (5 bases). This CDR3 is built from 16 residues. Trimming cost V 0 bases and J 2 bases, with 11 bases left between them. Germline CDR1 is LGHNA and CDR2 is YNFKEQ. The CDR3 region has the DNA TGTGCCAGCAGCCAAGATCCTAGCCCCGCCTACAATGAGCAGTTCTTC. Translating it yields CASSQDPSPAYNEQFF.

On this clonotype: A read error may explain this, as a much larger clone is one base away. The chain combines TRBV6-5 with TRBJ1-4; no definite D call. Germline assignment: CDR1 MNHEY and CDR2 SVGAGI. The length of the CDR3 is 13 residues. CDR3 amino acids: CASSYRDNEKLLF. The CDR3 DNA is TGTGCCAGCAGTTATCGAGATAATGAAAAACTGCTTTTT.

The genes are TRBV28 and TRBJ2-1; D is unresolved. Germline-derived CDR1 and CDR2 are MDHEN and SYDVKM. The CDR3 covers 14 residues. The V end lost 9 bases, the J end lost 0 bases, and 12 bases lay between the germline ends. CDR3 DNA sequence: TGTGCCAGTTTAGAGCGAAACTCCTACAATGAGCAGTTCTTC. Its protein is CASLERNSYNEQFF.

V gene TRBV15 combines with J gene TRBJ1-4; the match to TRBD1 covers 7 bases. This CDR3 region has 16 residues. Germline CDR1 and CDR2: LNHNV and YYDKDF (reference sequence). V dropped 2 bases and J dropped 5; count of bases not matched to a gene: 8. This chain's CDR3 is CATSRTSTGPNEKLFF. CDR3 coding DNA: TGTGCCACCAGCAGAACTTCGACAGGGCCGAATGAAAAACTGTTTTTT. The variable domain in full, completed from reference TRBV15 and TRBJ1-4, reads DAMVIQNPRYQVTQFGKPVTLSCSQTLNHNVMYWYQQKSSQAPKLLFHYYDKDFNNEADTPDNFQSRRPNTSFCFLDIRSPGLGDTAMYLCATSRTSTGPNEKLFFGSGTQLSVL.

V is TRBV19 and J is TRBJ2-1; D is possibly TRBD1 or TRBD2 (5 bases each). Germline CDR1 and CDR2: LNHDA and SQIVND (reference sequence). Between the trimmed V and J ends, which lost 7 bases and 3 bases, there was a span of 22 bases. This CDR3 comprises 17 residues. The CDR3 nucleotides are TGTGCCAGTATCGATGGGACCCCGGGGCCGCACTACAATGAGCAGTTCTTC. The encoded protein is CASIDGTPGPHYNEQFF.

This clonotype has a count of ten or more. V is TRBV20-1 and J is TRBJ2-7, with a possible D match to TRBD2 (5 bases). The CDR3 runs 12 residues. Trimming took 7 bases from V and 3 from J, leaving 13 bases between them. The V gene's germline CDR1 is DFQATT and CDR2 SNEGSKA (reference sequence). The CDR3 is CSVTRENYEQYF. CDR3 coding DNA: TGCAGTGTAACACGGGAAAACTACGAGCAGTACTTC.

This clonotype was seen at least ten times. The V gene is TRBV9, the J gene TRBJ2-1; D possibly corresponds to TRBD2 (6 bases). This CDR3 spans 16 amino acids. CDR1 SGDLS and CDR2 YYNGEE come from the germline V gene. Trimming removed 5 bases from V and 6 bases from J, with 21 bases in between. CDR3 in amino acids: CASSLSDSRRGNEQFF. In nucleotides, the CDR3 is TGTGCCAGCAGTTTGTCGGACTCCCGGCGGGGCAATGAGCAGTTCTTC.

This clonotype has a count of ten or more. Its ends do not fully match the called genes, so a read error is possible. The rearrangement links TRBV28 to TRBJ2-7; possibly TRBD1 for D (6 bases). The CDR3 is made up of 13 amino acids. The V gene's germline CDR1 is MDHEN and CDR2 SYDVKM. The CDR3 sequence is CASSLQQGQRSDF. As DNA, the CDR3 is TGTGCCAGCAGTTTACAGCAGGGACAAAGATCAGACTTC.

This clonotype was recorded many times. The J gene is TRBJ1-5, the V gene TRBV7-6, with unresolved D. Germline CDR1 SGHVS, CDR2 FNYEAQ. With 2 bases removed from V and 5 bases from J, the gap between germline ends came to 13 bases. This CDR3 region has 15 residues. CDR3 amino acids: CASSLSRRDDQPQHF. CDR3 bases: TGTGCCAGCAGCTTAAGCCGCAGAGATGATCAGCCCCAGCATTTT.

This rearrangement joins TRBV7-9 to TRBJ1-1; the D is unclear. Trimming took off 1 base at V and 2 bases at J, with 11 bases between the two ends. Germline CDR1 reads SEHNR; CDR2 reads FQNEAQ (reference sequence). CDR3 length: 15 residues. CDR3 residues: CASSLEAPANTEAFF. In nucleotides, the CDR3 is TGTGCCAGCAGCTTAGAGGCACCAGCAAACACTGAAGCTTTCTTT.

In its sample, this clonotype was seen many times. The chain has TRBV29-1 and TRBJ1-1; 8 bases fit TRBD1. In germline, CDR1 is SQVTM, CDR2 ANQGSEA. The CDR3 runs 14 residues. The V segment lost 7 bases and the J segment 5 bases; nucleotides outside the gene matches: 12. This chain's CDR3 is CSGRPGGGGTEAFF. CDR3 in DNA: TGCAGCGGACGTCCAGGGGGCGGTGGAACTGAAGCTTTCTTT.